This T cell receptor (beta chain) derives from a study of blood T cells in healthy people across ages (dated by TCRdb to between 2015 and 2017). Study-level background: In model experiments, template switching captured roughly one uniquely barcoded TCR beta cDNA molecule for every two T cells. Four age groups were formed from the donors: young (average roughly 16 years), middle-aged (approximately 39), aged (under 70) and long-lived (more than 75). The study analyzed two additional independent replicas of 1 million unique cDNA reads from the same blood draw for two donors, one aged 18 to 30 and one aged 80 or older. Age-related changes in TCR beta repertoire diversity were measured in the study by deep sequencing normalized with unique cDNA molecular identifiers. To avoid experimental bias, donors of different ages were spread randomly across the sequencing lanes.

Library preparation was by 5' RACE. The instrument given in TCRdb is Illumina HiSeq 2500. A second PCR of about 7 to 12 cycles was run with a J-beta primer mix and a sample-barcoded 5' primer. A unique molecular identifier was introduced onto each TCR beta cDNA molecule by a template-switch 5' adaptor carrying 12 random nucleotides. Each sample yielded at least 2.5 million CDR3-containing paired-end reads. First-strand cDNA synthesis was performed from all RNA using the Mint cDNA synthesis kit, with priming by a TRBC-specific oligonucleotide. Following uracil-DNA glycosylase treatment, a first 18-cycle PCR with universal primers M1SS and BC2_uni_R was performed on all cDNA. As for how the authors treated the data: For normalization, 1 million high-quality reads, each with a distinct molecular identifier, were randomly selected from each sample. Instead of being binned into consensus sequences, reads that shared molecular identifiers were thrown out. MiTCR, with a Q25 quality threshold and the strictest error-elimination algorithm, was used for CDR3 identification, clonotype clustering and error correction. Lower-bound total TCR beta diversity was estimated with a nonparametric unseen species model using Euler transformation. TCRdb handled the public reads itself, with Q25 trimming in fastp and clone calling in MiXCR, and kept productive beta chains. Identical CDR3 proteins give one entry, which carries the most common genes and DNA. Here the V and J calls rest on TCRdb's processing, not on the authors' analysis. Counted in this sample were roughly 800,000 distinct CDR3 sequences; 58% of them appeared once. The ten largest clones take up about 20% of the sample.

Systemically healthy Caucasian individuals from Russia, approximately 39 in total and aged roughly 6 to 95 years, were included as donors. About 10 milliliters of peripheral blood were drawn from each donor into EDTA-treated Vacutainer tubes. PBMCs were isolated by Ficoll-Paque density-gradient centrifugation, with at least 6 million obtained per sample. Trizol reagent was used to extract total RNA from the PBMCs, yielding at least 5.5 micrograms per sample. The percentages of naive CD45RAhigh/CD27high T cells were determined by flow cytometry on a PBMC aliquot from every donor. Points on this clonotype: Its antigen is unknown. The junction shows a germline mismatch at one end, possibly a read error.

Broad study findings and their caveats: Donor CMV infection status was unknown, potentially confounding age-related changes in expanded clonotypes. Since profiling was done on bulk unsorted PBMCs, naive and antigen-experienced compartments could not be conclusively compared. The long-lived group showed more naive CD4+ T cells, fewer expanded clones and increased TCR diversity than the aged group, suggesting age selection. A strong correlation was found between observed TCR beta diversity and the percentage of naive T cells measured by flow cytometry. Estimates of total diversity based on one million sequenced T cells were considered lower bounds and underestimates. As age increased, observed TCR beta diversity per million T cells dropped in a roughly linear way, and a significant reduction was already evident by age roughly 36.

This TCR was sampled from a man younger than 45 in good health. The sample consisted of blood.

The CDR3 protein sequence reads: CAGSLWDTNYEQYF. Here is the DNA: TGTGCCGGCAGTTTATGGGACACCAACTACGAGCAGTACTTC. Here the chain combines TRBV28 and TRBJ2-7; D gene: possibly TRBD1, on 6 matching bases. CDR1 and CDR2 (MDHEN, SYDVKM) derive from the germline V gene. From the cysteine up to the phenylalanine, the CDR3 has a length of 14 residues. This entry keeps only the CDR3 DNA: 42 bases, framed from base 1.